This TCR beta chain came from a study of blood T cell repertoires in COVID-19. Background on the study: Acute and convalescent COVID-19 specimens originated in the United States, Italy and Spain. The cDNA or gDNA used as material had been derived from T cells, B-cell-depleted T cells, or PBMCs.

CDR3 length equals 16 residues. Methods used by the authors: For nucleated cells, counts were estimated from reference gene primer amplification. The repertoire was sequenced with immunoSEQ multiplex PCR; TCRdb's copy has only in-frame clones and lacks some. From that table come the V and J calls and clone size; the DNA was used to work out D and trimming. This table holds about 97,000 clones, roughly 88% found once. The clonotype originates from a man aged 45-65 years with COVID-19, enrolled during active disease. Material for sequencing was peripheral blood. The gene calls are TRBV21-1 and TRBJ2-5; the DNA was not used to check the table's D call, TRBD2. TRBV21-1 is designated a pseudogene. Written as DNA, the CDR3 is TGTGCCAGCAGCGTTCTGGGGGGGCCCGGAACGGAGACCCAGTACTTC. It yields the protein CASSVLGGPGTETQYF.